The clone carrying this T cell receptor (beta chain) was seen repeatedly, ten times or more. Antigen unknown. This sample stems from a study of T-cell reconstitution after alpha-beta-depleted transplantation in children. Whole-study results and caveats: For some patients, TCRbeta diversity was high at day 60 because of recipient T cells and thymic progenitors that survived. Several hundred expanded graft clones reportedly gave rise to the alpha-beta T cells present about two months after transplant. T-cell counts and diversity at one year following transplant were attributed mainly to newly produced T cells.

V was pared by 4 bases and J by 3 bases, with 3 bases of the junction left unmatched. Germline V lookup: CDR1 SQVTM, CDR2 ANQGSEA. The CDR3 contains 15 residues. TCRbeta library preparation incorporated unique molecular identifiers. TCRdb independently ran MiXCR on the PCR reads; one entry per CDR3 protein. This table has hundreds of thousands of distinct CDR3 sequences, 13% appearing once. Source: PBMCs, mostly from graft donor cells, taken 360 days after TCRalphabeta/CD19-depleted stem cell transplant. This sequence was found in a male patient aged 10 to 17 who had a stem cell transplant for acute myeloid leukemia, so the T cells may come from the graft donor. The chain carries TRBV29-1 and TRBJ2-2; 12 bases are a match to TRBD2. The CDR3 loop reads CSVVRTSGDTGELFF. The CDR3 DNA reads TGCAGCGTTGTTAGGACTAGCGGGGACACCGGGGAGCTGTTTTTT.